The clone carrying this T cell receptor (beta chain) was seen at least ten times. This entry belongs to a study of T cells in Graves' hyperthyroidism and ophthalmopathy. Amplification targeted TCR beta CDR3 regions from RNA transcripts. First-round RT-PCR of the TCR CDR3 relied on the HTBI primer set. One entry per CDR3 protein, called by TCRdb with MiXCR from the multiplex PCR reads. Of around 690,000 distinct CDR3 sequences listed, about 18% were seen once; the top ten hold less than 20%. CDR3 size: 16 residues. The J segment lost 7 bases and the V segment lost 8 bases, leaving 14 bases of the junction unmatched. Germline assignment: CDR1 MNHEY and CDR2 SMNVEV (reference sequence).

This sequence originates from a man between 50 and 59 years old with Graves' hyperthyroidism. The sequenced sample was blood. V and J are TRBV27 and TRBJ2-1; TRBD1 aligns across 10 bases. The CDR3 region has the DNA TGTGCCAGCTCCGACGTTAGACAGGGGGCGCATAATGAGCAGTTCTTC. This encodes CASSDVRQGAHNEQFF.